These 25 T cell receptor beta chains came from one sample sequenced in a study of graft-versus-host responses after intestinal transplantation. This table comes from immunoSEQ multiplex PCR, and its TCRdb copy is limited to in-frame clones, with some not included. The repertoire has some 46,000 clones, roughly 95% of them found once; the top ten carry roughly 1.5%. The specimen was PBMCs, collected approximately 360 days after intestinal transplant. These receptors all come from a human patient who received an intestinal transplant, so some T cells may come from the graft donor.

The chain links TRBV9 to TRBJ2-7; D is undetermined. Germline lookup yields CDR1 SGDLS and CDR2 YYNGEE. CDR3 length: 16 residues. V was pared by 5 bases and J by 0 bases, with 18 bases between. The DNA of the CDR3 is TGTGCCAGCAGTGAGGACGAGATGGGCGGCTCCTACGAGCAGTACTTC. Encoded protein: CASSEDEMGGSYEQYF.

A remark on this clone: In the same sample, other DNA sequences code for this CDR3. The chain links TRBV7-3 to TRBJ2-6, with 9 bases fitting TRBD1. The CDR3 is 22 amino acids. CDR1 and CDR2 (germline): SGHTA, FQGTGA. The junction had 16 bases not matched to a gene; V was cut back by 1 base and J by 0 bases. The CDR3 sequence is CASSLRGTGLIDMTSGANVLTF. CDR3 nucleotide sequence: TGTGCCAGCAGCTTAAGGGGGACAGGGCTTATCGATATGACCTCTGGGGCCAACGTCCTGACTTTC.

This clone was picked up one time. The CDR3 DNA follows: TGTGCCAGTAGTTCGGGGCGTGGGGCAGGGGGACAAGATACGCAGTATTTT. This sequence encodes CASSSGRGAGGQDTQYF. The rearrangement joins TRBV19 to TRBJ2-3, with 7 nucleotides matching TRBD1. Germline values: CDR1 LNHDA, CDR2 SQIVND (reference sequence). V lost 5 bases to trimming and J lost 5 bases; unmatched junction nucleotides: 16. The CDR3 consists of 17 residues.

This chain connects TRBV7-6 to TRBJ2-7; D may be TRBD1 (6 bases). V lost 7 bases, J lost 6 bases, and 19 bases lay in between. The germline CDR1 and CDR2 sequences are SGHVS and FNYEAQ. This CDR3 comprises 14 residues. The chain's CDR3 is CASTTGKGDPEQYF. In nucleotides, the CDR3 is TGTGCCAGCACCACGGGGAAGGGGGATCCCGAGCAGTACTTC.

CDR3 sequence: CASSLGWGRYNEQFF. CDR3 coding DNA: TGTGCCAGCAGTCTAGGGTGGGGACGCTACAATGAGCAGTTCTTC. This chain connects TRBV6-5 to TRBJ2-1; D may match TRBD1 or TRBD2 (5 bases each). The CDR3 is 15 residues long. Germline values: CDR1 MNHEY, CDR2 SVGAGI. V dropped 5 bases and J dropped 3 bases, with 14 bases sitting between them.

The V and J genes are TRBV5-6 and TRBJ1-1; TRBD1 matches at 7 bases. The CDR3 contains 16 residues. Per the germline V gene, CDR1 is SGHDT and CDR2 is YYEEEE. Trimming removed 4 bases from V and 4 bases from J; junction bases left unmatched: 13. The CDR3, as DNA: TGTGCCAGCAGCGCCCCCAGTAAGGGGGCTGTCACTGAAGCTTTCTTT. This encodes CASSAPSKGAVTEAFF.

The chain couples TRBV5-1 to TRBJ2-4; D may be TRBD1 (6 bases). Between the trimmed V and J ends, which lost 4 bases and 3 bases, there was a span of 26 bases. The CDR3 has 19 amino acids. CDR1 and CDR2 (germline): SGHRS, YFSETQ. This CDR3 is CASSDTGSPAYRGKNIQYF. CDR3 sequence (DNA): TGCGCCAGCAGCGATACAGGGAGCCCCGCTTATCGCGGCAAAAACATTCAGTACTTC.

The gene calls are TRBV2 and TRBJ2-2; D call uncertain. This CDR3 spans 12 amino acids. Germline V gene data show CDR1 as SNHLY and CDR2 as FYNNEI. Trimming left V 7 bases short and J 6 bases short, with 9 bases between. The CDR3 loop reads CASIGFPGELFF. The CDR3 DNA reads TGTGCCAGCATAGGGTTCCCCGGGGAGCTGTTTTTT.

The count of this clone is one. This rearrangement joins TRBV10-3 to TRBJ1-4, with D possibly matching TRBD1 (6 bases). This CDR3 spans 18 amino acids. V was pared by 0 bases and J by 0 bases, with 14 bases between. CDR1 and CDR2 from the germline V gene are ENHRY and SYGVKD. CDR3 region: CAISESALRQATNEKLFF. CDR3 DNA: TGTGCCATCAGTGAGTCGGCCCTCCGACAGGCAACTAATGAAAAACTGTTTTTT.

The chain employs TRBV7-9 and TRBJ2-1; D gene unclear. CDR1 and CDR2 (germline): SEHNR, FQNEAQ (reference sequence). Trimming left V 6 bases short and J 3 bases short, with 15 bases between. The CDR3 is made up of 15 amino acids. In DNA form, the CDR3 reads TGTGCCAGCAGGCGAGAACGGGCGATCTACAATGAGCAGTTCTTC. Translating gives CASRRERAIYNEQFF.

The chain employs TRBV5-4 and TRBJ2-4; possibly TRBD1 for D (6 bases). Germline CDR1 and CDR2: SGHNT and YYREEE (reference sequence). The CDR3 loop spans 14 amino acids. V was cut by 1 base and J by 4 bases, with 9 bases left in between. For the CDR3, the DNA is TGTGCCAGCAGCTTGTGGGGACAAAAAAACATTCAGTACTTC. Translated, it gives CASSLWGQKNIQYF.

The chain has TRBV7-2 and TRBJ1-3, with D perhaps TRBD1 (6 bases). The CDR3 runs to 17 residues. Germline V CDR1 and CDR2: SGHTA, FQGNSA. Trimming shortened V by 5 bases and J by 0 bases, and 17 bases separated the two germline ends. CDR3 protein: CASSPRHTGSSGNTIYF. The CDR3 DNA reads TGTGCCAGCAGCCCCCGGCACACAGGGTCCTCTGGAAACACCATATATTTT.

This chain uses TRBV18 with TRBJ2-3; D is uncertain. Trimming took 1 base from V and 2 from J, leaving 13 bases between them. Germline V gives CDR1 KGHSH, CDR2 LQKENI. The CDR3 contains 16 residues. The DNA of the CDR3 is TGTGCCAGCTCACCACGAGTTAACCCAAACACAGATACGCAGTATTTT. It translates to CASSPRVNPNTDTQYF.

This clone came up once. V and J are TRBV9 and TRBJ1-5, with D unresolved. Trimming shortened V by 3 bases and J by 2 bases, and 9 bases separated the two germline ends. The CDR3 has 14 residues. Germline CDR1 is SGDLS and CDR2 is YYNGEE. CDR3 bases: TGTGCCAGCAGCGCGGGCGGAGGCAATCAGCCCCAGCATTTT. Its translation: CASSAGGGNQPQHF.

This chain links TRBV6-5 with TRBJ1-3; possible D gene TRBD1, 6 bases. This CDR3 comprises 15 residues. V shed 4 bases and J shed 4 bases, with 14 bases lying between them. In germline, CDR1 is MNHEY, CDR2 SVGAGI. The CDR3 region is CASSFRRGLGNTIYF. As DNA, the CDR3 is TGTGCCAGCAGTTTCAGGCGGGGGCTAGGAAACACCATATATTTT.

V and J are TRBV4-1 and TRBJ2-7; D might be TRBD2 (5 bases). Germline V CDR1 and CDR2: MGHRA, YSYEKL. V was shortened by 0 bases and J by 4 bases, with 16 bases between the two germline ends. The CDR3 length is 16 residues. CDR3 residues: CASSQDVGLRFYEQYF. The CDR3 DNA reads as TGCGCCAGCAGCCAAGATGTTGGACTTAGATTTTACGAGCAGTACTTC.

The chain couples TRBV7-7 to TRBJ1-6, with 7 bases that match TRBD1. Germline V gives CDR1 SSHAT, CDR2 FNYEAQ (reference sequence). This CDR3 is 20 amino acids long. V trimming: 2 bases; J trimming: 0 bases; junction bases outside the gene matches: 13. DNA of the CDR3: TGTGCCAGCAGCTTACACCGTTCGGACAGGTCGAGCTCCTATAATTCACCCCTCCACTTT. Translating gives CASSLHRSDRSSSYNSPLHF.

V is TRBV5-3 and J is TRBJ1-1; a possible D gene is TRBD1 (6 bases). TRBV5-3 counts as an open reading frame of uncertain function. The V end was cut by 1 base, the J end by 1 base, with 23 bases between. The CDR3 extends over 19 amino acids. The CDR3 sequence is CARSLFNDLVQGTNTEAFF. CDR3 sequence (DNA): TGTGCCAGAAGCTTGTTTAATGATTTGGTCCAGGGGACGAACACTGAAGCTTTCTTT.

This sequence joins TRBV5-1 and TRBJ1-4, with 10 bases that match TRBD1. This CDR3 is 18 amino acids long. Germline trimming cut 3 bases from V and 3 bases from J; bases unmatched to any gene: 11. Germline V gene lookup returns CDR1 SGHRS and CDR2 YFSETQ. The CDR3 sequence: CASSSSPGQGTANEKLFF. For the CDR3, the DNA is TGCGCCAGCAGCTCATCTCCGGGACAGGGGACCGCTAATGAAAAACTGTTTTTT.

CDR3 protein: CASIHFGTGSTDTQYF. The CDR3 coding sequence is TGTGCCAGCATACACTTCGGGACAGGGAGCACAGATACGCAGTATTTT. This sequence joins TRBV2 and TRBJ2-3; TRBD1 aligns across 9 bases. Germline-derived CDR1 and CDR2 are SNHLY and FYNNEI. The CDR3 length is 16 residues. Losses at the gene ends were 7 bases for V and 0 bases for J; bases not matched to a gene: 8. Together with reference TRBV2 and TRBJ2-3, the CDR3 gives the full variable domain: EPEVTQTPSHQVTQMGQEVILRCVPISNHLYFYWYRQILGQKVEFLVSFYNNEISEKSEIFDDQFSVERPDGSNFTLKIRSTKLEDSAMYFCASIHFGTGSTDTQYFGPGTRLTVL.

This chain joins TRBV29-1 and TRBJ1-1; unclear D gene. Germline V lookup: CDR1 SQVTM, CDR2 ANQGSEA. CDR3 length: 13 residues. The V gene lost 1 base and the J gene lost 0 bases, with 6 bases spanning the gap. Here the CDR3 DNA reads TGCAGCGTTGAAGGGAACATGAACACTGAAGCTTTCTTT. The encoded protein is CSVEGNMNTEAFF.

V is TRBV21-1 and J is TRBJ1-4. TRBV21-1 is given as a pseudogene. The CDR3 has 15 residues. CDR3 sequence: CASSKRRQLNEKLFF. The CDR3, as DNA: TGTGCCAGCAGCAAAAGGCGCCAGCTGAATGAAAAACTGTTTTTT.

This chain links TRBV5-1 with TRBJ2-2, with D uncertain. Trimming took off 4 bases at V and 3 bases at J, with 4 bases between the two ends. Per germline, CDR1 SGHRS and CDR2 YFSETQ. This CDR3 is built from 12 residues. CDR3 DNA sequence: TGCGCCAGCAGCCAAGACACCGGGGAGCTGTTTTTT. Translation: CASSQDTGELFF.

V is TRBV6-6 and J is TRBJ2-5; 7 bases line up with TRBD1. V lost 6 bases and J lost 9; bases outside the gene matches: 13. CDR1 MNHNY and CDR2 SVGAGI come from the germline V gene (reference sequence). This CDR3 region has 14 residues. The CDR3 DNA sequence: TGTGCCAGCAGGGCTCCGGGACAGCGTGTGGCCCAGTACTTC. It encodes CASRAPGQRVAQYF.

The CDR3 here is CASTLQGANTEAFF. DNA for the CDR3: TGTGCCAGCACCCTACAGGGAGCGAACACTGAAGCTTTCTTT. The chain uses TRBV2 and TRBJ1-1; a possible D gene is TRBD1 (6 bases). Germline V gene sequence: CDR1 SNHLY, CDR2 FYNNEI. This CDR3 region has 14 residues. Trimming shortened V by 7 bases and J by 1 base, and 13 bases separated the two germline ends.